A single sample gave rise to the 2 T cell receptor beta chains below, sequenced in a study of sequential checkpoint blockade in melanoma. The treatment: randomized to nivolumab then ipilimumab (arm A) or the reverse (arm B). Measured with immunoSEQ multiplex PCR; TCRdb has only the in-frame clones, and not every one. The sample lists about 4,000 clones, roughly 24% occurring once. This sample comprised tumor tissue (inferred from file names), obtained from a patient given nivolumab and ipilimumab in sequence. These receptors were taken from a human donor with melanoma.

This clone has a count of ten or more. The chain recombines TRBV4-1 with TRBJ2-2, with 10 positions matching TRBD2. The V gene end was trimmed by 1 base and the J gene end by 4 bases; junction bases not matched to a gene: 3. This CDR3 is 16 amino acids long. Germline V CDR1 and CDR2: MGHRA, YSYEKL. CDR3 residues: CASSQASGGRTGELFF. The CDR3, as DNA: TGCGCCAGCAGCCAAGCTAGCGGGGGTCGCACCGGGGAGCTGTTTTTT.

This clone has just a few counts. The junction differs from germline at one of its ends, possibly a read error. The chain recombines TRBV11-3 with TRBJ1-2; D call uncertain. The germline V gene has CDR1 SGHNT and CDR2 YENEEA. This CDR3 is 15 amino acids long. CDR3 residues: CASSLEPGSIYGYTF. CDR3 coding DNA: TGTGCCAGCAGCCTCGAACCGGGATCAATATATGGCTACACCTTT.